This TCR beta chain was captured in a study of multiple sclerosis patients with progressive multifocal leukoencephalopathy. Study-level information: The control group, sampled over time, had multiple sclerosis, received natalizumab and did not develop PML. The study, taken as a whole, reports: Less diverse TRB repertoires were suggested in most PML patients. Clones expanded at PML were already present before and during natalizumab.

Time point of the sample: before natalizumab initiation. Prior interferon beta treatment was universal, and the PML patients were all female. Trimming shortened V by 6 bases and J by 2 bases, and 13 bases separated the two germline ends. There are 13 residues in the CDR3. Germline-derived CDR1 and CDR2 are SQVTM and ANQGSEA. The method was immunoSEQ multiplex PCR; TCRdb's version includes in-frame clones alone and lacks a portion of them. The data contain 30,000 or so clones, approximately 89% of them singletons. A note on this clone: As yet, its antigen is unknown.

This clonotype was sampled from a human donor with multiple sclerosis. The V call is TRBV29-1, the J call TRBJ1-1, with D maybe TRBD1 (6 bases). The sample comprised PBMCs. The CDR3, as DNA: TGCAGCGTATTACGGGACACTAACACTGAAGCTTTCTTT. Residues: CSVLRDTNTEAFF.